The rows below give T cell receptor beta chains drawn from one sample of a study of shared clonotypes between healthy human individuals. Assay used: immunoSEQ multiplex PCR; TCRdb lists only in-frame clones, some missing. The table records around 88,000 clones, roughly two thirds of them present only once. Material for sequencing was memory CD8+ T cells sorted from blood. Receptors originate from a man aged 25-45 years in good health. Both conserved end residues are part of each CDR3. The order of the fields is J gene, D gene, V gene, clone size, CDR3 protein, CDR3 DNA. A D gene is named only where the DNA matches it firmly. Clone size is not always given. Where it is, it says once, few, many or a class for expanded clones.

TRBJ2-7 | NA | TRBV27 | NA | CASSFSAGSYEQYF | TGTGCCAGCAGTTTTTCGGCAGGATCCTACGAGCAGTACTTC
TRBJ2-3 | NA | TRBV10-1 | large | CASSETIGESTDTQYF | TGCGCCAGCAGTGAGACAATTGGGGAGAGCACAGATACGCAGTATTTT
TRBJ1-1 | NA | TRBV28 | many | CASKDWQEAFF | TGTGCCAGCAAGGATTGGCAAGAAGCTTTCTTT
TRBJ2-7 | NA | TRBV11-2 | few | CASSPPGHPSYEQYF | TGTGCCAGCAGTCCTCCGGGACATCCTTCTTACGAGCAGTACTTC
TRBJ1-2 | NA | TRBV4-2 | NA | CASSQGYNYGYTF | TGTGCCAGCAGCCAGGGCTATAACTATGGCTACACCTTC
TRBJ2-2 | TRBD2 | TRBV4-1 | NA | CASSQGLAGTGELFF | TGCGCCAGCAGCCAAGGACTAGCGGGCACCGGGGAGCTGTTTTTT
TRBJ2-1 | TRBD2 | TRBV19 | many | CASKGAGVVDYNEQFF | TGTGCCAGTAAGGGCGCGGGAGTAGTGGATTACAATGAGCAGTTCTTC
TRBJ2-7 | NA | TRBV19 | few | CASSMGGLAYEQYF | TGTGCCAGTAGTATGGGCGGGCTTGCCTACGAGCAGTACTTC
TRBJ1-2 | NA | TRBV9 | NA | CASSVAVDPAANGYTF | TGTGCCAGCAGCGTAGCCGTGGACCCGGCAGCGAATGGCTACACCTTC
TRBJ2-3 | NA | TRBV5-1 | few | CASSPSGTTSTDTQYF | TGCGCCAGCAGCCCCTCCGGGACAACTAGCACAGATACGCAGTATTTT
TRBJ1-5 | NA | TRBV28 | NA | CASSLRQSTNQPQHF | TGTGCCAGCAGTTTAAGGCAGTCAACAAATCAGCCCCAGCATTTT
TRBJ2-7 | TRBD2 | TRBV7-8 | few | CASSLASGSLYEQYF | TGTGCCAGCAGCTTAGCTAGCGGGAGTCTCTACGAGCAGTACTTC
TRBJ2-4 | NA | TRBV9 | NA | CASSVESGLAKNIQYF | TGTGCCAGCAGCGTAGAAAGCGGGCTAGCCAAAAACATTCAGTACTTC
TRBJ2-6 | NA | TRBV25-1 | few | CASSEFTESPSGANVLTF | TGTGCCAGCAGTGAATTTACGGAATCCCCTTCTGGGGCCAACGTCCTGACTTTC
TRBJ2-7 | TRBD2 | TRBV4-2 | NA | CASSPRIPGTSGTGWSYEQYF | TGTGCCAGCAGCCCGCGAATTCCCGGGACTAGCGGGACGGGTTGGTCCTACGAGCAGTACTTC
TRBJ2-1 | TRBD2 | TRBV5-4 | NA | CASSATSGSHNEQFF | TGTGCCAGCAGCGCGACTAGCGGGAGTCACAATGAGCAGTTCTTC
TRBJ2-1 | TRBD2 | TRBV4-2 | NA | CASSQEAGGYNEQFF | TGTGCCAGCAGCCAAGAAGCGGGAGGCTACAATGAGCAGTTCTTC